This T cell receptor (beta chain) was found in a study of T-cell memory formation after mild COVID-19. Study overall: TCR clusters were mostly confined to one donor each. The study's findings and limits: Contracting clones localized mainly to CM and EM when CD4+ and mainly to EMRA when CD8+. A second wave expanding day 15 to 37 was CD4+-biased; contracting clones were balanced.

Per the germline V gene, CDR1 is KGHSH and CDR2 is LQKENI. Trimming took 6 bases from V and 8 from J, leaving 16 bases between them. This CDR3 region has 13 residues. As concerns this clonotype: Its antigen is not known.

Libraries for TCRalpha and TCRbeta carried sample barcodes and unique molecular identifiers via 5'RACE. TCRdb processed the 5' RACE reads anew with MiXCR; each CDR3 protein has one entry. The sample records a few hundred thousand distinct CDR3 sequences, approximately 24% being singletons. Specimen: PBMCs or a T cell subset sorted from them (not recorded which). This chain connects TRBV18 to TRBJ1-2; D gene unclear. The sequence derives from an adult woman who had mild COVID-19 (a few samples of this study predate the infection). Cell type and time point are not known. The CDR3 here is CASSHRDHPGYTF. Written as DNA, the CDR3 is TGTGCCAGCTCCCACCGGGATCACCCCGGCTACACCTTC.